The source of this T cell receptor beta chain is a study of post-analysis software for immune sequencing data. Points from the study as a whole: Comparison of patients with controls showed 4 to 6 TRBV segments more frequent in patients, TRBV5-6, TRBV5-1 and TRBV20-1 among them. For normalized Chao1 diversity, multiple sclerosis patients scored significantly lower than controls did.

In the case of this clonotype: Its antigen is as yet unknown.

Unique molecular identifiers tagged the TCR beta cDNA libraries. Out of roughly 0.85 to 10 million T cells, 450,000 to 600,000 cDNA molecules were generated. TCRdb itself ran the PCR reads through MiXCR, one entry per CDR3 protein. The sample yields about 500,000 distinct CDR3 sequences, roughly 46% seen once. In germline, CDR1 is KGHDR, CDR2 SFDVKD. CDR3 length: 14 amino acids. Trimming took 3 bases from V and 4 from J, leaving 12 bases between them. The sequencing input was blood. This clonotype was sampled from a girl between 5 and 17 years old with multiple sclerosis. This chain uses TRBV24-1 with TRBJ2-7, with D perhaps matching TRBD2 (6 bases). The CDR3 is CATSDGRTAYEQYF. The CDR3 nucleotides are TGTGCCACCAGTGATGGGAGGACGGCGTACGAGCAGTACTTC.